This T cell receptor beta chain was recorded in a study of blood T cell repertoires in COVID-19. Germline lookup yields CDR1 MNHEY and CDR2 SVGAGI. The CDR3 sequence is 12 residues long. The junction had 3 bases not matched to a gene; V was cut back by 9 bases and J by 2 bases. Sequencing was performed with immunoSEQ multiplex PCR; in TCRdb, only in-frame clones are kept and a portion is missing. The sample has 150,000 to 200,000 clones, about 85% seen once. The TCR comes from a woman aged 80 or over in a cohort sampled during active or convalescent COVID-19. The V and J genes are TRBV6-5 and TRBJ2-7; 8 bases are shared with TRBD2. Sequences were obtained from peripheral blood. The chain's CDR3 is CASQAGAYEQYF. CDR3 nucleotides: TGTGCCAGTCAAGCGGGGGCCTACGAGCAGTACTTC.